This entry lists 14 T cell receptor beta chains sequenced from one sample in a study of blood T cell repertoires in COVID-19. TCRdb's table, derived via immunoSEQ multiplex PCR, lists solely in-frame clones and lacks some. The sample lists around 150,000 clones, over 80% occurring once. Sample: PBMCs or T cells enriched from blood (not recorded which). The receptors were sampled from a woman aged 60-70 years who had recovered from COVID-19.

The chain couples TRBV5-1 to TRBJ2-1; D ambiguous. CDR1 and CDR2 from the germline V gene are SGHRS and YFSETQ. The V and J ends lost 4 bases and 10 bases respectively, with 21 bases between them. The CDR3 runs 15 residues. CDR3 sequence: CASSDLLTMGSEQFF. DNA of the CDR3: TGCGCCAGCAGCGATCTTCTCACGATGGGCAGCGAGCAGTTCTTC. The whole variable domain, filled in from reference TRBV5-1 and TRBJ2-1, reads KAGVTQTPRYLIKTRGQQVTLSCSPISGHRSVSWYQQTPGQGLQFLFEYFSETQRNKGNFPGRFSGRQFSNSRSEMNVSTLELGDSALYLCASSDLLTMGSEQFFGPGTRLTVL.

J is TRBJ1-2 and V is TRBV10-3; possible D gene TRBD1, 6 bases. Trimming stripped 0 bases from V and 4 bases from J, with 18 bases between. The CDR3 is 17 residues long. Per germline, CDR1 ENHRY and CDR2 SYGVKD. The DNA of the CDR3 is TGTGCCATCAGTGAGTCGATTGGGGGGGCGGTCGGCTATGGCTACACCTTC. Its protein is CAISESIGGAVGYGYTF.

The J gene is TRBJ2-1, the V gene TRBV7-3; D perhaps matches TRBD2 (5 bases). V lost 5 bases and J lost 0, with 11 bases in between. Per germline, CDR1 SGHTA and CDR2 FQGTGA. The CDR3 totals 15 residues. The CDR3 is CASSLAFSSYNEQFF. Written as DNA, the CDR3 is TGTGCCAGCAGCCTAGCTTTTAGCTCCTACAATGAGCAGTTCTTC.

The table lists this clone with a count of one. The rearrangement joins TRBV27 to TRBJ2-1, with 8 bases that match TRBD2. This CDR3 comprises 16 residues. V trimming: 1 base; J trimming: 4 bases; junction bases outside the gene matches: 6. Germline assignment: CDR1 MNHEY and CDR2 SMNVEV (reference sequence). In nucleotides, the CDR3 is TGTGCCAGCAGTTTATACGGCGGGGGGCCTTACAATGAGCAGTTCTTC. Encoded protein: CASSLYGGGPYNEQFF.

This clone was seen only once. The chain joins TRBV30 to TRBJ2-3; 8 nucleotides align to TRBD2. Germline CDR1 reads GTSNPN; CDR2 reads SVGIG (reference sequence). The trim removed 2 bases at V and 8 bases at J, leaving 6 bases unmatched. The CDR3 totals 13 residues. The CDR3 protein is CAWSPGGVSTQYF. The CDR3 nucleotides read TGTGCCTGGAGTCCGGGGGGGGTCTCTACGCAGTATTTT.

This chain uses TRBV11-2 with TRBJ2-1, with 8 bases identical to TRBD1. J gave up 4 bases and V 4 bases, and 9 bases lay outside the gene matches. The germline V gene encodes CDR1 SGHAT and CDR2 FQNNGV. The CDR3 is 16 amino acids. CDR3: CASSSYRGRRYNEQFF. The CDR3 DNA sequence: TGTGCCAGCAGCTCCTACAGGGGGAGGAGGTACAATGAGCAGTTCTTC. The full variable domain, with the rest looked up from reference TRBV11-2 and TRBJ2-1, is EAGVAQSPRYKIIEKRQSVAFWCNPISGHATLYWYQQILGQGPKLLIQFQNNGVVDDSQLPKDRFSAERLKGVDSTLKIQPAKLEDSAVYLCASSSYRGRRYNEQFFGPGTRLTVL.

This chain joins TRBV3-1 (or the pseudogene TRBV3-2) and TRBJ2-2; the match to TRBD2 covers 9 bases. The germline gives CDR1 LGHDT, CDR2 YNNKEL (reference sequence). This CDR3 region has 16 residues. J lost 5 bases, V lost 4 bases, and 8 bases had no gene match. The CDR3 region is CASSPRLAGATGELFF. The CDR3 DNA reads TGTGCCAGCAGCCCTCGTTTAGCGGGGGCAACCGGGGAGCTGTTTTTT.

This chain uses TRBV18 with TRBJ1-3; TRBD1 is a possible D gene (6 bases). V lost 6 bases to trimming and J lost 0 bases, with 12 bases between them. Germline V lookup: CDR1 KGHSH, CDR2 LQKENI. The CDR3 has 15 residues. CDR3: CASSQGQSSGNTIYF. CDR3 DNA: TGTGCCAGCTCCCAAGGACAGAGCTCTGGAAACACCATATATTTT.

The chain combines TRBV10-3 with TRBJ1-1; possible D gene TRBD1, 5 bases. The CDR3 is 15 residues long. The V end was cut by 0 bases, the J end by 3 bases, with 11 bases between. Germline-derived CDR1 and CDR2 are ENHRY and SYGVKD. CDR3 bases: TGTGCCATCAGTGAGTCGACCCTAGGGGACACTGAAGCTTTCTTT. This encodes CAISESTLGDTEAFF.

As DNA, the CDR3 is TGTGCCAGCAGTACCCGGGACAGGGGGGCGTATGGCTACACCTTC. This encodes CASSTRDRGAYGYTF. V is TRBV27 and J is TRBJ1-2, with 11 bases lining up with TRBD1. CDR1 and CDR2 from the germline V gene are MNHEY and SMNVEV (reference sequence). J lost 5 bases, V lost 5 bases, and 7 bases had no gene match. There are 15 residues in the CDR3.

V usage is TRBV3-1 (or the pseudogene TRBV3-2) and J usage is TRBJ1-6, with 11 bases aligning to TRBD1. The CDR3 is 14 residues long. From germline, CDR1 is LGHDT and CDR2 YNNKEL (reference sequence). The V segment lost 5 bases and the J segment 11 bases; nucleotides outside the gene matches: 5. This CDR3 is CASSVGTGGTPLHF. The DNA of the CDR3 is TGTGCCAGCAGCGTCGGGACAGGGGGAACACCCCTCCACTTT.

The V call is TRBV18, the J call TRBJ1-3, with D perhaps matching TRBD1 (6 bases). CDR3 length equals 17 residues. The germline V and J ends were trimmed by 8 bases and 4 bases, with 24 bases remaining between them. The germline CDR1 and CDR2 sequences are KGHSH and LQKENI. The DNA for the CDR3 is TGTGCCAGCCTCCTACTTATGGACAGAGGAATCGGAAACACCATATATTTT. It yields the protein CASLLLMDRGIGNTIYF. The variable domain in full, with the rest retrieved from reference TRBV18 and TRBJ1-3, is NAGVMQNPRHLVRRRGQEARLRCSPMKGHSHVYWYRQLPEEGLKFMVYLQKENIIDESGMPKERFSAEFPKEGPSILRIQQVVRGDSAAYFCASLLLMDRGIGNTIYFGEGSWLTVV.

In this sample, this clone turned up once. The chain combines TRBV5-1 with TRBJ2-3; TRBD2 matches 8 bases. The CDR3 contains 17 residues. Germline loops: CDR1 SGHRS, CDR2 YFSETQ. The V segment lost 0 bases and the J segment 2 bases; nucleotides outside the gene matches: 8. CDR3 region: CASSLVGAGGPTDTQYF. The CDR3 region has the DNA TGCGCCAGCAGCTTGGTTGGTGCGGGGGGTCCCACAGATACGCAGTATTTT.

The V gene is TRBV7-9, the J gene TRBJ2-5, with D perhaps TRBD1 (6 bases). The germline V and J ends were trimmed by 1 base and 3 bases, with 6 bases remaining between them. The CDR3 extends over 13 amino acids. The germline V gene has CDR1 SEHNR and CDR2 FQNEAQ (reference sequence). CDR3 nucleotides: TGTGCCAGCAGCTTAGGGACAGAAGAGACCCAGTACTTC. Translated: CASSLGTEETQYF.